This TCR beta chain was sequenced in a study of T cells after yellow fever vaccination. TCRdb re-analysed the 5' RACE reads in MiXCR, keeping a single row per CDR3 protein. The table shows a few hundred thousand distinct CDR3 sequences, with roughly 17% occurring only once. This clonotype was seen only once. With 6 bases removed from V and 6 bases from J, the gap between germline ends came to 20 bases. Germline V CDR1 and CDR2: DFQATT, SNEGSKA (reference sequence). This CDR3 is 15 amino acids long. The genes are TRBV20-1 and TRBJ2-2; TRBD1 might be the D (5 bases). Sequences were derived from PBMCs, sampled 5 days after the first yellow fever vaccination. The TCR comes from a young man who received the YFV17D yellow fever vaccine. The DNA of the CDR3 is TGCAGTGCCTTTTCCCAGGGAAGTCAGGCCGGGGAGCTGTTTTTT. It encodes CSAFSQGSQAGELFF.